Reported below is one T cell receptor beta chain. The data belong to a study of blood T cell repertoires in COVID-19. Participants reported their clinical history, and cohort assignment relied on those reports. Sequenced by immunoSEQ multiplex PCR; TCRdb stores in-frame clones only, minus some. Counted here are a few hundred thousand clones, about 91% occurring once; the ten biggest clones make up over 2%. V was cut by 0 bases and J by 1 base, with 11 bases left in between. The CDR3 runs 16 residues. Germline CDR1 is SGDLS and CDR2 is YYNGEE. The sequenced material came from PBMCs or T cells enriched from blood (not recorded which). The clonotype originates from a woman aged 35 to 49 with acute COVID-19. The genes are TRBV9 and TRBJ1-3, with no clear D. The CDR3 nucleotides are TGTGCCAGCAGCGTAGCTCCGAGCGTTTCTGGAAACACCATATATTTT. It codes for CASSVAPSVSGNTIYF. Supplemented by reference TRBV9 and TRBJ1-3, the full variable domain reads DSGVTQTPKHLITATGQRVTLRCSPRSGDLSVYWYQQSLDQGLQFLIQYYNGEERAKGNILERFSAQQFPDLHSELNLSSLELGDSALYFCASSVAPSVSGNTIYFGEGSWLTVV.